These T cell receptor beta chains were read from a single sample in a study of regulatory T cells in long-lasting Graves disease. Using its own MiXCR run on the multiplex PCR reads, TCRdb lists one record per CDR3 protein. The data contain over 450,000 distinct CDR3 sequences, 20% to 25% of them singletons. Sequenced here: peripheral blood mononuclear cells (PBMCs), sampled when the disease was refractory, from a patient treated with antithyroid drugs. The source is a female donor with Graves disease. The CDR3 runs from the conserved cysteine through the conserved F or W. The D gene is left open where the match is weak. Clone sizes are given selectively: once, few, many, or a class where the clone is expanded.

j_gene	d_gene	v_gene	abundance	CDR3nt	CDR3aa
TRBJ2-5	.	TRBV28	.	TGTGCCAGCGTGGGGGTGCAGGGCGAGACCCAGTACTTC	CASVGVQGETQYF
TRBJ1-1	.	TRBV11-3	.	TGTGCCAGCGGCTTATCGGGAAACACTGAAGCTTTCTTT	CASGLSGNTEAFF
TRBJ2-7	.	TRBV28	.	TGTGCCAGCAGTTACCCTCTCCGTCGGGCGGAATCCTACTACGAGCAGTACTTC	CASSYPLRRAESYYEQYF
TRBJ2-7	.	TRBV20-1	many	TGCAGTGCTAGTGGGGCAGGGGAGTCCTACGAGCAGTACTTC	CSASGAGESYEQYF
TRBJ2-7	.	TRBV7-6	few	TGTGCCAGCAGCTTAGAAGGAGCAGGCACATACGAGCAGTACTTC	CASSLEGAGTYEQYF
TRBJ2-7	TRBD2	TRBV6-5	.	TGTGCCAGCAGTTATGTCCCTCCGACTAGCGGGAGCTATCCCTACGAGCAGTACTTC	CASSYVPPTSGSYPYEQYF
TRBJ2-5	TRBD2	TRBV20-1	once	TGCAGTGCTCTGACGACTAGCGGGGGACTGGCCCAGTACTTC	CSALTTSGGLAQYF
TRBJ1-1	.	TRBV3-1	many	TGTGCCAGCAGCCAAGTGCCGAACACTGAAGCTTTCTTT	CASSQVPNTEAFF
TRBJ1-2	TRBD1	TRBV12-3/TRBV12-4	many	TGTGCCAGCACATCGACAGGGAACTATGGCTACACCTTC	CASTSTGNYGYTF
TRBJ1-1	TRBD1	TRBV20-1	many	TGCAGTGCCCGACAGGGGGCGAGGACTGAAGCTTTCTTT	CSARQGARTEAFF
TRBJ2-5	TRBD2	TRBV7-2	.	TGTGTCAGCAGCTTAGCTAGCGGACAAGAGACCCAGTACTTC	CVSSLASGQETQYF
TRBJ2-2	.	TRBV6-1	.	TGTGCCAGCAGCTCGGGTACGGTGAACACCGGGGAGCTGTTTTTT	CASSSGTVNTGELFF
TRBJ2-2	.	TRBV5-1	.	TGCGCCAGCACTGGACTTTTGAACACCGGGGAGCTGTTTTTT	CASTGLLNTGELFF
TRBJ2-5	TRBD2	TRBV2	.	TGTGCCAGCAGTGCATTGGGACTAGCGGGGCCGCAAGAGACCCAGTACTTC	CASSALGLAGPQETQYF
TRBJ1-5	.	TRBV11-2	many	TGTGCCAGCAGCTTAGGGACTAGCAATCAGCCCCAGCATTTT	CASSLGTSNQPQHF
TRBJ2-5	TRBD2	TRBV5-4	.	TGTGCCAGCAGCTTACTAGCGGGGCCGGGTGAGACCCAGTACTTC	CASSLLAGPGETQYF
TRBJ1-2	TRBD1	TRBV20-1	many	TGCAGTGCTAGAGACGGACAGGGGGCGAGTGGGTATGGCTACACCTTC	CSARDGQGASGYGYTF
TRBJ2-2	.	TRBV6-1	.	TGTGCCAGCAGGGTGTTTCGTAACAGGGACACCGGGGAGCTGTTTTTT	CASRVFRNRDTGELFF
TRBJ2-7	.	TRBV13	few	TGTGCCAGCAGCTTAGGGGTCCCGAATCCCGAGCAGTACTTC	CASSLGVPNPEQYF
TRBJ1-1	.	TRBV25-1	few	TGTGCCAGCAGTGAATTCGAGGGATCCACTGAAGCTTTCTTT	CASSEFEGSTEAFF
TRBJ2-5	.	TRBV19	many	TGTGCCAGTAGTTTGGAGGGGCCCACCGGGGCCCAGTACTTC	CASSLEGPTGAQYF